The 27 T cell receptor beta chains listed next were all sequenced from one sample in a study of STAT5B mutations in CD4+ large granular lymphocyte leukemia. The method was immunoSEQ multiplex PCR; TCRdb's version includes in-frame clones alone and lacks a portion of them. Found here are fewer than 50,000 clones, 70% to 90% of them singletons; the top ten hold around 3%. Sequencing was performed on CD4+ T cells from blood buffy coats. The receptors stem from a human donor in good health.

This clone was detected a few times. The gene calls are TRBV9 and TRBJ2-2; TRBD2 is a possible D gene (6 bases). Trimming pared 2 bases from V and 7 bases from J, leaving 18 bases between. CDR1 and CDR2 from the germline V gene are SGDLS and YYNGEE. The CDR3 has 16 amino acids. CDR3 sequence: CASSVRDGRVGGELFF. The CDR3, as DNA: TGTGCCAGCAGCGTGCGGGACGGGCGGGTAGGCGGGGAGCTGTTTTTT.

V is TRBV2 and J is TRBJ1-6; TRBD1 agrees at 9 bases. CDR3 length: 14 residues. Per the germline V gene, CDR1 is SNHLY and CDR2 is FYNNEI. The trim removed 5 bases at V and 10 bases at J, leaving 6 bases unmatched. The CDR3 is CASSMGQGWSPLHF. The DNA for the CDR3 is TGTGCCAGCAGTATGGGACAGGGATGGTCACCCCTCCACTTT.

This clone came up a few times. This chain links TRBV27 with TRBJ1-1; D uncertain. Per germline, CDR1 MNHEY and CDR2 SMNVEV (reference sequence). The CDR3 contains 13 residues. Between the trimmed V and J ends, which lost 3 bases and 6 bases, there was a span of 11 bases. The CDR3, as DNA: TGTGCCAGCAGTTTGTCCGGTGGTGCTGAAGCTTTCTTT. It codes for CASSLSGGAEAFF.

This chain links TRBV2 with TRBJ1-5; D gene ambiguous. The V gene's germline CDR1 is SNHLY and CDR2 FYNNEI. Trimming took 5 bases from V and 4 from J, leaving 12 bases between them. This CDR3 is 14 amino acids long. In nucleotides, the CDR3 is TGTGCCAGCAGTCGCGGAATAGGTAATCAGCCCCAGCATTTT. It is translated as CASSRGIGNQPQHF.

The chain links TRBV6-1 to TRBJ2-7, with D unclear. CDR1 is MNHNS, CDR2 SASEGT, per germline. V was trimmed by 4 bases and J by 0 bases, leaving 13 bases between them. This CDR3 has 15 residues. The CDR3 DNA follows: TGTGCCAGCAGTGTTGCAGCCGGGCTCTCCTACGAGCAGTACTTC. Amino acids: CASSVAAGLSYEQYF.

The chain carries TRBV7-9 and TRBJ2-7, with 9 bases fitting TRBD1. CDR1 is SEHNR, CDR2 FQNEAQ, per germline (reference sequence). The V gene end was trimmed by 2 bases and the J gene end by 0 bases; junction bases not matched to a gene: 5. The length of the CDR3 is 16 residues. The DNA for the CDR3 is TGTGCCAGCAGCTTAACGGGACAGGGACCCTCCTACGAGCAGTACTTC. As protein: CASSLTGQGPSYEQYF.

The chain combines TRBV7-2 with TRBJ2-7, with 9 bases identical to TRBD2. Germline CDR1 is SGHTA and CDR2 is FQGNSA. The CDR3 extends over 15 amino acids. V trimming: 5 bases; J trimming: 3 bases; junction bases outside the gene matches: 8. CDR3 nucleotide sequence: TGTGCCAGCAGCAAAACTAGCGGGCAAGGCTACGAGCAGTACTTC. Residues: CASSKTSGQGYEQYF.

This CDR3 reads CASSLGGLVNEQYF. DNA of the CDR3: TGTGCCAGCTCTCTCGGGGGGTTGGTCAACGAGCAGTACTTC. V and J are TRBV7-2 and TRBJ2-7, with 7 bases aligning to TRBD2. Trimming cost V 8 bases and J 5 bases; bases outside gene matches: 12. CDR3 length: 14 amino acids. Germline CDR1 is SGHTA and CDR2 is FQGNSA. Full variable domain (outside the CDR3, taken from reference TRBV7-2 and TRBJ2-7): GAGVSQSPSNKVTEKGKDVELRCDPISGHTALYWYRQSLGQGLEFLIYFQGNSAPDKSGLPSDRFSAERTGGSVSTLTIQRTQQEDSAVYLCASSLGGLVNEQYFGPGTRLTVT.

The chain is built from TRBV7-2 and TRBJ2-5; D is unclear. CDR3 length: 14 amino acids. With 6 bases removed from V and 10 bases from J, the gap between germline ends came to 21 bases. Germline V gene sequence: CDR1 SGHTA, CDR2 FQGNSA. CDR3 sequence: CASSSQSLGKLQYF. DNA for the CDR3: TGTGCCAGCAGTTCCCAGTCGCTTGGTAAACTCCAGTACTTC.

This clone appeared once. The V call is TRBV6-4, the J call TRBJ2-3, with unresolved D. The CDR3 has 13 residues. The germline V gene has CDR1 MRHNA and CDR2 SNTAGT. Trimming removed 5 bases at V and 8 bases at J, with 14 bases between. The CDR3: CASSYVVDGTQYF. CDR3 nucleotides: TGTGCCAGCAGTTATGTGGTGGACGGTACGCAGTATTTT.

The chain employs TRBV7-8 and TRBJ2-7; D gene ambiguous. CDR1 is SGHVS, CDR2 FQNEAQ, per germline. CDR3 length equals 12 residues. The ends were cut back, 3 bases at V and 3 bases at J, with 6 bases in the middle. CDR3 DNA sequence: TGTGCCAGCAGCTTTGGCAACTACGAGCAGTACTTC. Amino acid sequence: CASSFGNYEQYF. The variable domain in full, completed from reference TRBV7-8 and TRBJ2-7, reads GAGVSQSPRYKVAKRGQDVALRCDPISGHVSLFWYQQALGQGPEFLTYFQNEAQLDKSGLPSDRFFAERPEGSVSTLKIQRTQQEDSAVYLCASSFGNYEQYFGPGTRLTVT.

This clone was observed a few times. The V gene is TRBV5-1, the J gene TRBJ1-3, with D possibly TRBD1 on 6 matching bases. This CDR3 region has 17 residues. Germline V gives CDR1 SGHRS, CDR2 YFSETQ. V lost 3 bases, J lost 2 bases, and 18 bases lay in between. This CDR3 reads CASSSYPPDSPGNTIYF. The CDR3 bases are TGCGCCAGCAGCTCTTATCCCCCGGACAGCCCTGGAAACACCATATATTTT. The entire variable domain, with the rest obtained from reference TRBV5-1 and TRBJ1-3, is as follows: KAGVTQTPRYLIKTRGQQVTLSCSPISGHRSVSWYQQTPGQGLQFLFEYFSETQRNKGNFPGRFSGRQFSNSRSEMNVSTLELGDSALYLCASSSYPPDSPGNTIYFGEGSWLTVV.

The CDR3: CASRKQGGTDTQYF. CDR3 nucleotides: TGCGCCAGCAGAAAGCAGGGGGGCACAGATACGCAGTATTTT. The chain has TRBV5-1 and TRBJ2-3; TRBD1 matches 7 bases. Germline V gene data show CDR1 as SGHRS and CDR2 as YFSETQ. Germline trimming cut 5 bases from V and 1 base from J; bases unmatched to any gene: 4. This CDR3 region has 14 residues.

The CDR3 loop is CAINQGLAEYNEQFF. Written as DNA, the CDR3 is TGTGCCATCAACCAGGGACTAGCGGAATACAATGAGCAGTTCTTC. V and J are TRBV10-3 and TRBJ2-1, with TRBD2 matching 11 bases. CDR1 and CDR2 from the germline V gene are ENHRY and SYGVKD. V lost 7 bases to trimming and J lost 4 bases; unmatched junction nucleotides: 6. This CDR3 comprises 15 residues.

This clone was seen a single time. V is TRBV6-5 and J is TRBJ1-3, with a weak D call TRBD1 (5 bases). Trimming pared 5 bases from V and 5 bases from J, leaving 13 bases between. The CDR3 is 14 residues long. Germline V gene data show CDR1 as MNHEY and CDR2 as SVGAGI. The CDR3: CASSTRGRRNTIYF. The CDR3 bases are TGTGCCAGCAGTACGCGGGGACGGAGAAACACCATATATTTT.

The chain recombines TRBV2 with TRBJ1-2; D might be TRBD1 (6 bases). Trimming stripped 2 bases from V and 4 bases from J, with 11 bases between. This CDR3 region has 14 residues. Germline V lookup: CDR1 SNHLY, CDR2 FYNNEI. Here the CDR3 reads CASSERPGAYGYTF. CDR3 in DNA: TGTGCCAGCAGTGAAAGGCCGGGGGCCTATGGCTACACCTTC.

This clone appeared once. This sequence joins TRBV5-1 and TRBJ2-3; D possibly corresponds to TRBD2 (6 bases). Germline V lookup: CDR1 SGHRS, CDR2 YFSETQ. Deletions cut 0 bases from V and 2 bases from J, with 13 bases between. The CDR3 runs 16 residues. For the CDR3, the DNA is TGCGCCAGCAGCTTGGCCGGGCTAGCGTACACAGATACGCAGTATTTT. This gives the protein CASSLAGLAYTDTQYF.

This chain connects TRBV5-6 to TRBJ2-7; D possibly corresponds to TRBD2 (5 bases). The CDR3 length is 16 residues. The germline V gene encodes CDR1 SGHDT and CDR2 YYEEEE. V dropped 0 bases and J dropped 0 bases, with 13 bases sitting between them. The CDR3 reads CASSLGAGERSYEQYF. The CDR3 DNA sequence: TGTGCCAGCAGCTTGGGGGCTGGGGAGCGCTCCTACGAGCAGTACTTC. Variable domain in full (rest from reference TRBV5-6 and TRBJ2-7): DAGVTQSPTHLIKTRGQQVTLRCSPKSGHDTVSWYQQALGQGPQFIFQYYEEEERQRGNFPDRFSGHQFPNYSSELNVNALLLGDSALYLCASSLGAGERSYEQYFGPGTRLTVT.

The chain joins TRBV27 to TRBJ1-1; D uncertain. Trimming cost V 8 bases and J 0 bases, with 10 bases left between them. The length of the CDR3 is 13 residues. Per the germline V gene, CDR1 is MNHEY and CDR2 is SMNVEV (reference sequence). In nucleotides, the CDR3 is TGTGCCAGCCGGAGGTCCATGAACACTGAAGCTTTCTTT. It specifies CASRRSMNTEAFF.

This chain uses TRBV19 with TRBJ1-5; D is possibly TRBD1 (5 bases). Per the germline V gene, CDR1 is LNHDA and CDR2 is SQIVND (reference sequence). The V end was cut by 5 bases, the J end by 4 bases, with 12 bases between. The CDR3 has 14 residues. The CDR3 DNA reads TGTGCCAGTAGTTTTGACAGATTTAATCAGCCCCAGCATTTT. Its protein product is CASSFDRFNQPQHF.

This clone was found a few times. This sequence joins TRBV7-9 and TRBJ1-1; tentative D call: TRBD1 (5 bases). Germline V gene data show CDR1 as SEHNR and CDR2 as FQNEAQ (reference sequence). The V end was cut by 5 bases, the J end by 1 base, with 8 bases between. This CDR3 has 13 amino acids. As DNA, the CDR3 is TGTGCCAGCAGCCAGGGACGGAACACTGAAGCTTTCTTT. It codes for CASSQGRNTEAFF.

The chain is built from TRBV5-1 and TRBJ2-7; 8 positions agree with TRBD1. Germline trimming cut 0 bases from V and 4 bases from J; bases unmatched to any gene: 6. CDR1 SGHRS and CDR2 YFSETQ come from the germline V gene. The CDR3 totals 15 residues. The CDR3 coding sequence is TGCGCCAGCAGCTTGGTTTCGCAGGGGGCTTACGAGCAGTACTTC. It is translated as CASSLVSQGAYEQYF.

This clone was counted a single time. The genes are TRBV28 and TRBJ1-4; a weak D match, TRBD1 (6 bases). Germline V gives CDR1 MDHEN, CDR2 SYDVKM. Trimming took 5 bases from V and 4 from J, leaving 23 bases between them. The CDR3 totals 18 residues. This CDR3 reads CASSTGQSAGRYNEKLFF. The CDR3 bases are TGTGCCAGCAGTACAGGACAGTCCGCGGGAAGATATAATGAAAAACTGTTTTTT. Drawing the rest from reference TRBV28 and TRBJ1-4, the complete variable domain is DVKVTQSSRYLVKRTGEKVFLECVQDMDHENMFWYRQDPGLGLRLIYFSYDVKMKEKGDIPEGYSVSREKKERFSLILESASTNQTSMYLCASSTGQSAGRYNEKLFFGSGTQLSVL.

The chain recombines TRBV6-1 with TRBJ2-7; TRBD1 might be the D (6 bases). The CDR3 totals 13 residues. Germline loops: CDR1 MNHNS, CDR2 SASEGT. V was cut by 5 bases and J by 2 bases, with 10 bases left in between. CDR3 sequence (DNA): TGTGCCAGCAGTTCGACAGGAGCCTACGAGCAGTACTTC. Translating gives CASSSTGAYEQYF.

The J gene is TRBJ1-1, the V gene TRBV19; D remains ambiguous. The CDR3 totals 15 residues. V lost 4 bases, J lost 5 bases, and 17 bases lay in between. Germline V gene data show CDR1 as LNHDA and CDR2 as SQIVND (reference sequence). The DNA for the CDR3 is TGTGCCAGTAGTAGGGTCCTTCTGATCGGAACTGAAGCTTTCTTT. It is translated as CASSRVLLIGTEAFF.

The chain joins TRBV7-6 to TRBJ1-2, with D maybe TRBD1 (5 bases). Germline CDR1 reads SGHVS; CDR2 reads FNYEAQ. The CDR3 is 16 residues long. Trimming took off 5 bases at V and 7 bases at J, with 23 bases between the two ends. CDR3 coding DNA: TGTGCCAGCAGCGCCGGTGGGGGGGGGTCGGAGGCTGGCTACACCTTC. Protein: CASSAGGGGSEAGYTF.

The chain links TRBV18 to TRBJ1-5; 9 nucleotides align to TRBD1. Looked up from germline, CDR1 is KGHSH and CDR2 is LQKENI. The junction had 9 bases not matched to a gene; V was cut back by 3 bases and J by 6 bases. This CDR3 is built from 16 residues. The CDR3 protein is CASSPPGQGNGQPQHF. CDR3 DNA: TGTGCCAGCTCACCCCCGGGACAGGGAAACGGTCAGCCCCAGCATTTT.